This is a list of T cell receptor beta chains from one sample in a study of blood T cell repertoires in COVID-19. The repertoire was sequenced with immunoSEQ multiplex PCR; TCRdb's copy has only in-frame clones and lacks some. In the table there are about 200,000 clones, about 84% of which are singletons. Sequencing input: PBMCs or T cells enriched from blood (not recorded which). The source of these receptors is a middle-aged man with acute COVID-19. The CDR3 runs from the conserved cysteine through the conserved F or W. Fields, in order: V gene, J gene, clone size, CDR3 protein. For some rows the clone size is stated as once, few or many, or as a class when expanded; others skip it.

V: TRBV28; J: TRBJ1-2; size: .; CDR3: CASSLTAAGSANYGYTF
V: TRBV27; J: TRBJ2-7; size: .; CDR3: CASSRGLAESYEQYF
V: TRBV2; J: TRBJ1-2; size: .; CDR3: CASSEQGNYGYTF
V: TRBV18; J: TRBJ1-4; size: .; CDR3: CASSLGTEEKLFF
V: TRBV11-2; J: TRBJ2-7; size: once; CDR3: CASSLMSVGGEQYF
V: TRBV28; J: TRBJ2-7; size: once; CDR3: CASSLGAHLYEQYF
V: TRBV2; J: TRBJ1-6; size: few; CDR3: CASSEAYRYSPLHF
V: TRBV6-5; J: TRBJ1-6; size: once; CDR3: CAGTGGNSPLHF
V: TRBV4-1; J: TRBJ2-1; size: .; CDR3: CASSNSGATSRGEQFF
V: TRBV5-4; J: TRBJ2-4; size: .; CDR3: CASTSGGREENIQYF
V: TRBV4-3; J: TRBJ2-7; size: .; CDR3: CASSQEGHIYEQYF
V: TRBV5-1; J: TRBJ1-1; size: few; CDR3: CASSLVGATRNTEAFF
V: TRBV28; J: TRBJ1-5; size: .; CDR3: CASSFPAANGNQPQHF
V: TRBV29-1; J: TRBJ2-7; size: .; CDR3: CSVAGSWEGSEQYF
V: TRBV19; J: TRBJ2-7; size: .; CDR3: CAAGQGGDEQYF
V: TRBV7-3; J: TRBJ2-7; size: .; CDR3: CASSLRPQGYEQYF
V: TRBV6-2/TRBV6-3; J: TRBJ1-5; size: .; CDR3: CASSVERGYQPQHF
V: TRBV29-1; J: TRBJ2-3; size: .; CDR3: CSASLGTTDTQYF
V: TRBV5-6; J: TRBJ2-6; size: .; CDR3: CASSPRDLGANVLTF
V: TRBV10-1; J: TRBJ1-3; size: .; CDR3: CASRADRSSGNTIYF
V: TRBV4-1; J: TRBJ1-2; size: .; CDR3: CASSQGPGTNYGYTF
V: TRBV7-9; J: TRBJ2-1; size: .; CDR3: CASTKTSGSNEQFF
V: TRBV28; J: TRBJ1-5; size: few; CDR3: CASSRHRQGLSQPQHF
V: TRBV9; J: TRBJ2-1; size: .; CDR3: CASSVGLADNEQFF
V: TRBV5-1; J: TRBJ2-7; size: .; CDR3: CASSLATSGLYEQYF
V: TRBV7-9; J: TRBJ1-2; size: .; CDR3: CASSLGFGAGHVSGYTF
V: TRBV29-1; J: TRBJ1-1; size: .; CDR3: CSVVEGRTEAFF
V: TRBV25-1; J: TRBJ1-2; size: .; CDR3: CASSDRDRRDIGYTF
V: TRBV9; J: TRBJ2-6; size: .; CDR3: CASSVQGSGANVLTF
V: TRBV7-2; J: TRBJ2-7; size: few; CDR3: CASSFTGQGAYEQYF
V: TRBV5-8; J: TRBJ1-1; size: .; CDR3: CASSLQGNTEAFF
V: TRBV7-3; J: TRBJ2-6; size: .; CDR3: CASSLPGNSGANVLTF
V: TRBV27; J: TRBJ2-2; size: .; CDR3: CASTDTYTGELFF
V: TRBV18; J: TRBJ2-7; size: .; CDR3: CASSRGLAGEVEQYF
V: TRBV29-1; J: TRBJ2-7; size: .; CDR3: CSVDGQGSYEQYF
V: TRBV10-3; J: TRBJ2-1; size: once; CDR3: CAIRGTSGFYNEQFF
V: TRBV11-2; J: TRBJ2-3; size: .; CDR3: CASSPRAGSTDTQYF
V: TRBV27; J: TRBJ1-5; size: once; CDR3: CASSFRTPSNQPQHF
V: TRBV11-2; J: TRBJ1-4; size: .; CDR3: CASSRGSGNEKLFF
V: TRBV19; J: TRBJ1-1; size: .; CDR3: CASSEPGQSVVTEAFF
V: TRBV9; J: TRBJ2-7; size: .; CDR3: CASSPQVDTSYEQYF
V: TRBV2; J: TRBJ1-1; size: .; CDR3: CASTGMNTEAFF
V: TRBV4-1; J: TRBJ1-1; size: .; CDR3: CASSQAHVKGHTEAFF
V: TRBV28; J: TRBJ2-5; size: .; CDR3: CASRPQGAETQYF